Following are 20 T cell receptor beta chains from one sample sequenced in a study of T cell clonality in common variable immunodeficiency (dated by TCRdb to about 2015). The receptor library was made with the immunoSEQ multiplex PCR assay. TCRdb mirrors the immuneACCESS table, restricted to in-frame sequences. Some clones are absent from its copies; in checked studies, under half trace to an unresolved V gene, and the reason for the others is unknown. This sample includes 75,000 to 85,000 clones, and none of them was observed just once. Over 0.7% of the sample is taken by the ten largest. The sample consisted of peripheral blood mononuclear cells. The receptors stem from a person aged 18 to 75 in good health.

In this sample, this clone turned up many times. The CDR3 sequence: CSVGGRSNEKLFF. CDR3 DNA, as far as it was read: TGCAGCGTTGGGGGCAGGTCTAATGAAAAA. The chain has TRBV29-1 and TRBJ1-4, with D tentatively TRBD1 (5 bases). The CDR3 is cut off 3 residues early in the read; its end comes from the germline J gene. Germline CDR1 SQVTM, CDR2 ANQGSEA. The length of the CDR3 is 13 residues. The ends were cut back, 4 bases at V and 3 bases at J, with 9 bases in the middle.

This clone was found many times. CDR3 DNA (partial): TGTGCCATCAGTGAGGTAGCGGGAGGGAGTTCCGCAGATACG. Residues: CAISEVAGGSSADT. In full, the CDR3 is CAISEVAGGSSADTQYF. The chain couples TRBV10-3 to TRBJ2-3, with 11 bases lining up with TRBD2. The read terminates 3 residues before the CDR3 end, so the remaining end is supplied by the germline J gene. CDR3 length: 17 amino acids. Germline CDR1 and CDR2: ENHRY and SYGVKD. The V gene end was trimmed by 2 bases and the J gene end by 4 bases; junction bases not matched to a gene: 8.

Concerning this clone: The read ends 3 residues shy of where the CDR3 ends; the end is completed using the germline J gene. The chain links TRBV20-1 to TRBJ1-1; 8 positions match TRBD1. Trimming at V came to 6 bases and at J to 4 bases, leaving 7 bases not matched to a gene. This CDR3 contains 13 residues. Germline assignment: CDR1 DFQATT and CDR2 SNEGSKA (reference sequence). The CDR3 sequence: CSASGTGCTEAFF. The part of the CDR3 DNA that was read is TGCAGTGCCAGCGGGACAGGCTGCACTGAA.

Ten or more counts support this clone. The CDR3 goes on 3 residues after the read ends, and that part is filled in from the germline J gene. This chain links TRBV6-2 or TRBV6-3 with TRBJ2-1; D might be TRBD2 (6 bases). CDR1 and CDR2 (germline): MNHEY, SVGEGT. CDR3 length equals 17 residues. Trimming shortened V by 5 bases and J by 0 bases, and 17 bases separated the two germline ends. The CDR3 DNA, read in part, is TGTGCCAGCAGTCCCCTTGGGACTGTGAGCTCCTACAATGAG. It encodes CASSPLGTVSSYNE. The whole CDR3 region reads CASSPLGTVSSYNEQFF.

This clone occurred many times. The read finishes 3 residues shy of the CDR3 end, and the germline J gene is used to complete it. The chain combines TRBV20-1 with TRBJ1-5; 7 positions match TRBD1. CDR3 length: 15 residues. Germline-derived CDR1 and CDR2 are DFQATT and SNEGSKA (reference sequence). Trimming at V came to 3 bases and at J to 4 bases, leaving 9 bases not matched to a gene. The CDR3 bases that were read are TGCAGTGCTAGGGTTCCCAGGGGGGAAAATCAGCCC. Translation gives CSARVPRGENQP. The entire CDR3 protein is CSARVPRGENQPQHF.

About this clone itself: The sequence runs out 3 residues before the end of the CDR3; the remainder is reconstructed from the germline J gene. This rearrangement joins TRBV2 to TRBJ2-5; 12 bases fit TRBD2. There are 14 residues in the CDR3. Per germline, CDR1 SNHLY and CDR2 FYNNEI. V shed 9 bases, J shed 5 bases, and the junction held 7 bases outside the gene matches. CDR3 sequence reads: CASSSGRAAETQYF. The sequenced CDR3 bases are TGTGCCAGTTCTAGCGGGAGGGCGGCGGAGACC.

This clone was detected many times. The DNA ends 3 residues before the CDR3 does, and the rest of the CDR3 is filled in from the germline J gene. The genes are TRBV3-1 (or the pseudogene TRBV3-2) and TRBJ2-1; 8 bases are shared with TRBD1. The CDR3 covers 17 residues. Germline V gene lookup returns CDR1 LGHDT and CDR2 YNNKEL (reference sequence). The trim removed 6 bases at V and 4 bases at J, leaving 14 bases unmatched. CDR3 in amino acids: CASRRRQGPPVYNEQFF. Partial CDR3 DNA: TGTGCCAGCAGACGAAGACAGGGGCCCCCAGTTTACAATGAG.

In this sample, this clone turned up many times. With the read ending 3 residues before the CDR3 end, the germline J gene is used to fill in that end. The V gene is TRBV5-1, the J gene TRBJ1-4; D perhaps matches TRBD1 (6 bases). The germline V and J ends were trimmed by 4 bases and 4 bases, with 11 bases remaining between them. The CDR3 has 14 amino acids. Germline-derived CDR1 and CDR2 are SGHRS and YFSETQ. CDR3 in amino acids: CASSDGQLNEKLFF. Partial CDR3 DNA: TGCGCCAGCAGCGATGGACAGCTTAATGAAAAA.

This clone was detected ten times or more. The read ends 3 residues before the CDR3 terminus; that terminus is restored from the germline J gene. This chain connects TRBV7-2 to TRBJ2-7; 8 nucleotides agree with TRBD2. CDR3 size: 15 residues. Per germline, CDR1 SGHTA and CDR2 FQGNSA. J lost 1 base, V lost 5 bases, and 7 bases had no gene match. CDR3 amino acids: CASSLTSGPSYEQYF. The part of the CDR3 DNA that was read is TGTGCCAGCAGCCTCACTAGCGGCCCATCCTACGAG.

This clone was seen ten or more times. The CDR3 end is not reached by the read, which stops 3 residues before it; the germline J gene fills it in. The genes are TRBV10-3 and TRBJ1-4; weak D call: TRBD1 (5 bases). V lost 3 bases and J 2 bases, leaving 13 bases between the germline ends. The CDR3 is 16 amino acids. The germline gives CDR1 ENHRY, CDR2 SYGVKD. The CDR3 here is CAISDFIGGTNEKLFF. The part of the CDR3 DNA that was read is TGTGCCATCAGTGATTTCATCGGGGGTACTAATGAAAAA.

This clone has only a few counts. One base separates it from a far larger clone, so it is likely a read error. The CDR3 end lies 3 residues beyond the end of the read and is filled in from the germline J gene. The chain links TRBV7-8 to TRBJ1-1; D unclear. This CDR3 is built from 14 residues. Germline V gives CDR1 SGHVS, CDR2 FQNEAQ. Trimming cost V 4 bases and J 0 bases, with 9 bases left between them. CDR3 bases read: TGTGCCAGCAGCTCCGGACTCGTGAACACTGAA. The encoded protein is CASSSGLVNTE. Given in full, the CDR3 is CASSSGLVNTEAFF.

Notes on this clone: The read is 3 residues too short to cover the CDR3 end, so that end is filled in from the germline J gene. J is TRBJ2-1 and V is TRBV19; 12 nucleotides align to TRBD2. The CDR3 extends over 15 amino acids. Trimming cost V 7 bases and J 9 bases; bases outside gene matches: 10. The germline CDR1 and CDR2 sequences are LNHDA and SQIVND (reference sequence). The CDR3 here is CASTSPKLAGGEQFF. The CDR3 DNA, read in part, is TGTGCCAGTACCTCTCCGAAACTAGCGGGAGGTGAG.

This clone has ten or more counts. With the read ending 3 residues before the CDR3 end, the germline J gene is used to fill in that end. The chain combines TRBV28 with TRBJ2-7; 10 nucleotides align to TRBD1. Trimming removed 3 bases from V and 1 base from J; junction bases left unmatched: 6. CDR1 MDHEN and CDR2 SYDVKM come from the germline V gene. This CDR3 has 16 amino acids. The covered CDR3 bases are TGTGCCAGCAGTTTTCCCGACAGGGGGCTTTCCTACGAG. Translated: CASSFPDRGLSYE. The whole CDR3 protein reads CASSFPDRGLSYEQYF.

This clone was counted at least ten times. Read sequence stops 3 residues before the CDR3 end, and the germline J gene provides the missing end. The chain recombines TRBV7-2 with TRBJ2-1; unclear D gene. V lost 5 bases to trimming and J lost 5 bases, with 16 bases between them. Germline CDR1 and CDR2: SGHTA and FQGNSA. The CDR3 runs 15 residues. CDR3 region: CASSPTLVPNNEQFF. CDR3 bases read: TGTGCCAGCAGCCCTACCCTGGTGCCTAACAATGAG. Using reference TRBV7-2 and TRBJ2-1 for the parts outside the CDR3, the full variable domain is GAGVSQSPSNKVTEKGKDVELRCDPISGHTALYWYRQSLGQGLEFLIYFQGNSAPDKSGLPSDRFSAERTGGSVSTLTIQRTQQEDSAVYLCASSPTLVPNNEQFFGPGTRLTVL.

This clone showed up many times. This CDR3 reads CASSIGDNGYTF. The CDR3 bases that were read are TGTGCCAGTAGTATAGGGGACAATGGC. This chain joins TRBV19 and TRBJ1-2, with D possibly matching TRBD1 (6 bases). The observed sequence ends 3 residues before the CDR3 terminus, with the missing tail filled in from the germline J gene. This CDR3 comprises 12 residues. Per germline, CDR1 LNHDA and CDR2 SQIVND (reference sequence). The V gene lost 1 base and the J gene lost 6 bases, with 6 bases spanning the gap.

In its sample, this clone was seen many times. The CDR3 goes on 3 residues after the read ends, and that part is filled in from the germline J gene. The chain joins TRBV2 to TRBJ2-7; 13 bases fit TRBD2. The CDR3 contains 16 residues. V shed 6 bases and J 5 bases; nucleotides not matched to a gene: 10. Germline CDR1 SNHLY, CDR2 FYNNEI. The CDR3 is CASSRRTSGRNDEQYF. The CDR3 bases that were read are TGTGCCAGCAGCCGGCGGACTAGCGGGAGAAATGACGAG.

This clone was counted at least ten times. CDR3 DNA (partial): TGTGCCAGCTCACACATAGCGGGAGGAGGCGCAGATACG. It encodes CASSHIAGGGADT. The CDR3 in its entirety is CASSHIAGGGADTQYF. The chain recombines TRBV18 with TRBJ2-3; 10 bases are a match to TRBD2. The read ends 3 residues before the CDR3 terminus; that terminus is restored from the germline J gene. The CDR3 spans 16 residues. V gave up 4 bases and J gave up 4 bases; unmatched junction bases: 8. Germline assignment: CDR1 KGHSH and CDR2 LQKENI.

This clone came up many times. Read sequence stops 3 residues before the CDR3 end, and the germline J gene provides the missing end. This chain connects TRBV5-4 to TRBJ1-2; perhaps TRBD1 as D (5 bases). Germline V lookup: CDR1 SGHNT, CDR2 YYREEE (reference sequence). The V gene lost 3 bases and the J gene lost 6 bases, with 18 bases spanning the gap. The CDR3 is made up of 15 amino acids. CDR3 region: CASSSWGGVGHGYTF. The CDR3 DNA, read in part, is TGTGCCAGCAGCTCGTGGGGGGGTGTTGGACATGGC.

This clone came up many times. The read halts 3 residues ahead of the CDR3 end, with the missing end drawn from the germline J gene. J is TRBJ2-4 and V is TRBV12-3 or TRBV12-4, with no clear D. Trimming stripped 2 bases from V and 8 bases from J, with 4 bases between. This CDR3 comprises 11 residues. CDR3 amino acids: CASSLSYIQYF. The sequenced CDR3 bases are TGTGCCAGCAGTTTATCATACATT.

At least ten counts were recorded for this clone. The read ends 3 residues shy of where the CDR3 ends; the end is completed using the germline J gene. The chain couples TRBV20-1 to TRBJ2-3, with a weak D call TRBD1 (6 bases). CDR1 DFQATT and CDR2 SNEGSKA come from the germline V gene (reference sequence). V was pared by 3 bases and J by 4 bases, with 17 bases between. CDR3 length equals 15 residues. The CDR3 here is CSARTTGIGSDTQYF. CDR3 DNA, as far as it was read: TGCAGTGCTAGGACTACAGGGATCGGCTCAGATACG.